The 2 T cell receptor beta chains below come from one sample, sequenced in a study of blood T cell repertoires in COVID-19. The data were produced by immunoSEQ multiplex PCR, yet TCRdb's version contains in-frame clones alone and is incomplete. The repertoire holds some 14,000 clones, with over 75% as singletons. The sample consisted of peripheral blood. The receptors come from a human donor in a cohort sampled during active COVID-19.

This clone was recorded only once. The chain recombines TRBV29-1 with TRBJ2-3; TRBD2 matches at 9 bases. The CDR3 contains 15 residues. The germline V gene has CDR1 SQVTM and CDR2 ANQGSEA. The ends lost 4 bases at V and 2 bases at J; junction bases unmatched: 7. CDR3 nucleotides: TGCAGCGTTGCCGTTAGCGGGGGACCCACAGATACGCAGTATTTT. This sequence encodes CSVAVSGGPTDTQYF.

CDR3 nucleotide sequence: TGTGCCAGCAGTGCAGGGACAGGGGGCCAGGAAAAACTGTTTTTT. Encoded protein: CASSAGTGGQEKLFF. The chain joins TRBV27 to TRBJ1-4; 12 nucleotides agree with TRBD1. This CDR3 has 15 amino acids. With 5 bases clipped from V and 8 bases from J, the junction kept 6 bases outside the gene matches. The germline V gene has CDR1 MNHEY and CDR2 SMNVEV (reference sequence). Combining the CDR3 with reference TRBV27 and TRBJ1-4 gives the whole variable domain EAQVTQNPRYLITVTGKKLTVTCSQNMNHEYMSWYRQDPGLGLRQIYYSMNVEVTDKGDVPEGYKVSRKEKRNFPLILESPSPNQTSLYFCASSAGTGGQEKLFFGSGTQLSVL.